Reported below is one TCR beta chain. This clone appeared a single time. Its antigen has not been determined. No base quality values were provided; no much bigger clone lies one nucleotide off. This specimen belongs to a study of blood T cell repertoires in COVID-19 (dated by TCRdb to 2020 to 2022). Background on the whole study: Samples covering the acute and convalescent phases of COVID-19 were provided by collaborators in the United States, Italy and Spain. Nearly every sample came with metadata listing a de-identified subject ID, COVID-19 status, age in years and sex. The repertoires were released in a freely available public database meant as a resource for research on the immune response to SARS-CoV-2. The prospective study material was composed of cDNA or gDNA derived from T cells, B-cell-depleted T cells, or PBMCs. Subjects who had been exposed to COVID-19, were actively infected with it, or had recovered from it provided the deeply sampled blood TCRbeta repertoires that made up the dataset. Samples were obtained from the ongoing ImmuneRACE study (first 160 participants) and from 1,200 or so subjects provided by 6 global collaborators. HLA class I and class II types, where available, came from metadata supplied by the sample provider rather than from assay-based typing.

The immunoSEQ Assay, a bias-controlled multiplex PCR, was used to amplify TCRbeta CDR3 regions from genomic DNA. Regarding the original processing steps: Nucleated cell counts per sample were estimated from amplification of reference gene primers within the assay. Sequence reads were collapsed and filtered to measure the absolute abundance of every unique TCRbeta CDR3 rearrangement. For each sample, productive Simpson clonality was calculated as the square root of Simpson's diversity index across productive rearrangements. Entries here come from immuneACCESS through TCRdb and include only in-frame sequences with V and J called. Some clones fail to appear in such tables; in the studies checked, an unresolved V gene covers under half of the shortfall, and the cause of the remainder is unknown. From that table come the V and J calls and clone size; the DNA was used to work out D and trimming. This sample holds 150,000 to 200,000 clones; about 83% were observed only once. The ten largest account for over 3.5% of the sample.

Trimming at the junction amounts to 3 bases on V and 5 bases on J, and the germline ends lie 7 bases apart. Including cysteine and phenylalanine, the CDR3 has 12 amino acids. Only the CDR3 DNA stays, 36 bases, in frame from base 1. The germline V gene supplies CDR1 SGHNT and CDR2 YENEEA. Whole blood was collected in K2EDTA tubes by collaborating institutions according to the institutions' own protocols. For TCRbeta analysis, collaborator samples were shipped as frozen whole blood, as isolated PBMCs, or as DNA extracted from either sample type. On the study overall, not on this receptor specifically: The amount of clinical and demographic metadata varied by source and participant and was provided uncurated.

The receptor's source is a man aged 18 to 29 with active or convalescent COVID-19. The sequenced sample consisted of peripheral blood. Here the chain combines TRBV11-3 and TRBJ2-5, with no confidently assigned D gene. The CDR3 region reads CASSFLEETQYF. The nucleotides read TGTGCCAGCAGCTTTTTAGAGGAGACCCAGTACTTC.